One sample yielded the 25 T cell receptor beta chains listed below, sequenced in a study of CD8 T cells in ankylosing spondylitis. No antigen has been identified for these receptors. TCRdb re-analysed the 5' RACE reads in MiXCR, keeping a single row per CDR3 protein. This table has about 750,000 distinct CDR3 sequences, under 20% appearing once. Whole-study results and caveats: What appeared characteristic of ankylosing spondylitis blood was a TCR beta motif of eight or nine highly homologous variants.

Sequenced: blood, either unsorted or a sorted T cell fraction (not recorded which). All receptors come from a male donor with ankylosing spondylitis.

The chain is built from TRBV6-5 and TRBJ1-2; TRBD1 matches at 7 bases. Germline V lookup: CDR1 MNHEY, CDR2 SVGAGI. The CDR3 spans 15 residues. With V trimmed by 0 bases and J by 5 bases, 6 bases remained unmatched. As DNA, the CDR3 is TGTGCCAGCAGTTACTCGGGGACAGCCGAGTATGGCTACACCTTC. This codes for CASSYSGTAEYGYTF.

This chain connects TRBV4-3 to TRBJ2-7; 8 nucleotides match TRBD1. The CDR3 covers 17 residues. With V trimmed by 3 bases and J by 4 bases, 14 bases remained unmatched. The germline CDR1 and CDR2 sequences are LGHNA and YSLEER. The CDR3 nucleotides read TGCGCCAGCAGCCAGGATGTCAGGGGGCTAATCCAGTACGAGCAGTACTTC. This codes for CASSQDVRGLIQYEQYF.

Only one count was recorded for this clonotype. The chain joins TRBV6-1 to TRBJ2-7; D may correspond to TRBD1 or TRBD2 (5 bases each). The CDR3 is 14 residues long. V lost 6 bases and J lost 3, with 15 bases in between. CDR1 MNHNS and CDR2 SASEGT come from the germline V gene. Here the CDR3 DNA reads TGTGCCAGCAGGGTCGGGGCGTGGCTCTACGAGCAGTACTTC. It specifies CASRVGAWLYEQYF.

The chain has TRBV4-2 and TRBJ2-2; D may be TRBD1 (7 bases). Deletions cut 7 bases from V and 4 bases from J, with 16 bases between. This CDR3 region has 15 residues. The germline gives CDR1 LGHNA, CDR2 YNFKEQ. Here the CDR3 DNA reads TGTGCCAGCACCCAGGGGGAGGTGGGCACCGGGGAGCTGTTTTTT. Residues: CASTQGEVGTGELFF.

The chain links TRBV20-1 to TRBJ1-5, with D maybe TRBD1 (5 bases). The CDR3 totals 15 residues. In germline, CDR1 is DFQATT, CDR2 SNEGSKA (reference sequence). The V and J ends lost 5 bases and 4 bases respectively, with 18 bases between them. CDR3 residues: CSAYWDRSTNQPQHF. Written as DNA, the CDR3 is TGCAGTGCTTATTGGGACCGGTCCACTAATCAGCCCCAGCATTTT.

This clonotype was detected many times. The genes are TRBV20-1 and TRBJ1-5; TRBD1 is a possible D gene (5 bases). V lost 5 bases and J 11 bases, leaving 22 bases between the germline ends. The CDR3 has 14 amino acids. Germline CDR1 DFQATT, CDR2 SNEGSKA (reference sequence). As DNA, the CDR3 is TGCAGTGCTCCTGGGGCCCCGAGCTGGGAGTCCCAGCATTTT. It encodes CSAPGAPSWESQHF.

This CDR3 is CASSLVRRGSSYEQYF. CDR3 sequence (DNA): TGTGCCAGCAGCTTAGTGAGGCGGGGTAGCTCCTACGAGCAGTACTTC. This sequence joins TRBV7-2 and TRBJ2-7; a weak D match, TRBD2 (6 bases). The V end lost 1 base, the J end lost 0 bases, and 13 bases lay between the germline ends. The CDR3 loop spans 16 amino acids. Germline CDR1 and CDR2: SGHTA and FQGNSA.

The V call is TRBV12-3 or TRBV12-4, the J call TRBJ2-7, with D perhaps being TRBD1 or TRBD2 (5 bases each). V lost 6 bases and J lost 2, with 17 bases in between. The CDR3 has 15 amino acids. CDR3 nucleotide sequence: TGTGCCAGCAGGGAAAGGGACGGATCCACCTACGAGCAGTACTTC. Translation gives CASRERDGSTYEQYF.

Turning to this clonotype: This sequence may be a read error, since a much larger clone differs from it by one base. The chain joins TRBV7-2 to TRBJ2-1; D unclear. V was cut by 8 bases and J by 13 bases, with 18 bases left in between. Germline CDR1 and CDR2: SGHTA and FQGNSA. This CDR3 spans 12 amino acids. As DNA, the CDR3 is TGTGCCAGCGGGCGATACCAAGAGACCCAGTTCTTC. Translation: CASGRYQETQFF. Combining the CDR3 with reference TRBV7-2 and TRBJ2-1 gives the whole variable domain GAGVSQSPSNKVTEKGKDVELRCDPISGHTALYWYRQSLGQGLEFLIYFQGNSAPDKSGLPSDRFSAERTGGSVSTLTIQRTQQEDSAVYLCASGRYQETQFFGPGTRLTVL.

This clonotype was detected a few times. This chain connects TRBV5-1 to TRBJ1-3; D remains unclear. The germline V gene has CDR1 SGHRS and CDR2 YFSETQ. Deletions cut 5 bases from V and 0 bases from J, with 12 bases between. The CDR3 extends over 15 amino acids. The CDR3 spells CASRADSSSGNTIYF. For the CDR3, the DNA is TGCGCCAGCAGGGCAGACTCCTCCTCTGGAAACACCATATATTTT.

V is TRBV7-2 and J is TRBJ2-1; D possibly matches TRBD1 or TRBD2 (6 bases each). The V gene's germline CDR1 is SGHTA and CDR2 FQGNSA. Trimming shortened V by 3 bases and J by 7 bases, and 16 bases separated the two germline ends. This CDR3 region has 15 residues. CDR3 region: CASSFRGRRGNEQFF. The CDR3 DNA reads TGTGCCAGCAGCTTTCGGGGGCGGAGGGGAAATGAGCAGTTCTTC.

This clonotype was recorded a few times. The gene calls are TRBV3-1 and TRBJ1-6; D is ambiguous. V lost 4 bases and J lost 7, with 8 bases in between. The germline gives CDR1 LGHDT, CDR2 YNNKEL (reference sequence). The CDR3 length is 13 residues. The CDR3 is CASSLTQNSPLHF. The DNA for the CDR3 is TGTGCCAGCAGCCTTACTCAGAATTCACCCCTCCACTTT.

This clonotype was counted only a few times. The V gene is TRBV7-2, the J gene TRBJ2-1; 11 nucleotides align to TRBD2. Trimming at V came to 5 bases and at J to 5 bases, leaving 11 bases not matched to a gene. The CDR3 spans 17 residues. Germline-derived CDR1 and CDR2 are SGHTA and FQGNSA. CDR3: CASSPRGGGLADNEQFF. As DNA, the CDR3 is TGTGCCAGCAGCCCCCGAGGGGGGGGACTAGCGGACAATGAGCAGTTCTTC.

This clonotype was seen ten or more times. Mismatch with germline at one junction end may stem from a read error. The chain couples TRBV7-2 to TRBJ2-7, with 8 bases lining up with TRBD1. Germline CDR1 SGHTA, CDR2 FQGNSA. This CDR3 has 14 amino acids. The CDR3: CASSFGQGPYEQYF. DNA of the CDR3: TGCGCCAGCAGCTTCGGACAGGGACCGTACGAGCAGTACTTC. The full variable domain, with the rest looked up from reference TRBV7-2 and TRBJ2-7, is GAGVSQSPSNKVTEKGKDVELRCDPISGHTALYWYRQSLGQGLEFLIYFQGNSAPDKSGLPSDRFSAERTGGSVSTLTIQRTQQEDSAVYLCASSFGQGPYEQYFGPGTRLTVT.

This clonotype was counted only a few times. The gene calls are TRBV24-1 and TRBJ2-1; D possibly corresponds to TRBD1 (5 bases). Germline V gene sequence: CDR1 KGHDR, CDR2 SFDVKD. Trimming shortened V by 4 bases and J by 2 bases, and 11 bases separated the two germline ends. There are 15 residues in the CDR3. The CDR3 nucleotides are TGTGCCACCAGTGACCCGACAGCAACCTACAATGAGCAGTTCTTC. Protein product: CATSDPTATYNEQFF.

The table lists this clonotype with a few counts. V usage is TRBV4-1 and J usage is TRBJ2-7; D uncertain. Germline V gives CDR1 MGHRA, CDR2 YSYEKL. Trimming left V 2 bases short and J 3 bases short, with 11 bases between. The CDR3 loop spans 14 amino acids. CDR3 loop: CASSQTETYYEQYF. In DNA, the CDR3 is TGCGCCAGCAGCCAAACAGAAACCTACTACGAGCAGTACTTC.

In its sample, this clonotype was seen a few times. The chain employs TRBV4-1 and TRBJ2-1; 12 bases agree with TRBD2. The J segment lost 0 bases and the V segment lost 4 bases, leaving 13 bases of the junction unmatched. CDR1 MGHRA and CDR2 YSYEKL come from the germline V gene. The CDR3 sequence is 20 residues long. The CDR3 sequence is CASSPPPTSGRHPSYNEQFF. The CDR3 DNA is TGCGCCAGCAGCCCCCCCCCTACTAGCGGGAGGCATCCCTCCTACAATGAGCAGTTCTTC.

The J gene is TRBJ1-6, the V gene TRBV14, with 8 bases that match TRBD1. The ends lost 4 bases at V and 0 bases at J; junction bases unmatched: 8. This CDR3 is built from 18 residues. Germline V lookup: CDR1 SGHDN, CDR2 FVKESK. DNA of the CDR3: TGTGCCAGCAGCCTACGGACAGGGCCTAGCTCCTATAATTCACCCCTCCACTTT. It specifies CASSLRTGPSSYNSPLHF.

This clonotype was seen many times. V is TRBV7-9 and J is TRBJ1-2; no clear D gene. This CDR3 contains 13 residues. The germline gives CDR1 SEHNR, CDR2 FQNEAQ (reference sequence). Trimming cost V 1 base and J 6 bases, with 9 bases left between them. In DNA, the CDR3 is TGTGCCAGCAGCTTAGGGGAGCACCATGGCTACACCTTC. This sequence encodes CASSLGEHHGYTF.

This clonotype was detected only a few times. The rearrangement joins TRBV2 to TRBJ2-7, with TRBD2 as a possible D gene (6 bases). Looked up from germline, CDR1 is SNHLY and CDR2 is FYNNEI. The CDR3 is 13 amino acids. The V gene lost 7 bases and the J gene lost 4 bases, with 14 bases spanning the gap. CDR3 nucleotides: TGTGCCAGCACTCCACCGGCGGGGTACGAGCAGTACTTC. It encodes CASTPPAGYEQYF.

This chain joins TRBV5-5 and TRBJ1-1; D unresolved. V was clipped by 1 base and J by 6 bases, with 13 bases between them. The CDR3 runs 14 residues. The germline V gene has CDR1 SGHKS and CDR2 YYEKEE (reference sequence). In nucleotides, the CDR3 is TGTGCCAGCAGCTTGCGGGGATCTGGGGCTGAAGCTTTCTTT. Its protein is CASSLRGSGAEAFF. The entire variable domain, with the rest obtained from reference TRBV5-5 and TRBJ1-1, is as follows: DAGVTQSPTHLIKTRGQQVTLRCSPISGHKSVSWYQQVLGQGPQFIFQYYEKEERGRGNFPDRFSARQFPNYSSELNVNALLLGDSALYLCASSLRGSGAEAFFGQGTRLTVV.

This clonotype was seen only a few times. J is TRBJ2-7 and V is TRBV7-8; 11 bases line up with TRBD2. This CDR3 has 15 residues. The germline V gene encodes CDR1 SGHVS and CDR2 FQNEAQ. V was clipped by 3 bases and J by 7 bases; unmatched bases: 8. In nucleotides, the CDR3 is TGTGCCAGCAGCTTGACTAGCGGGGTAGAAGGGGAGCAGTACTTC. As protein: CASSLTSGVEGEQYF. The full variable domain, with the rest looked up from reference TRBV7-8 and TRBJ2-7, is GAGVSQSPRYKVAKRGQDVALRCDPISGHVSLFWYQQALGQGPEFLTYFQNEAQLDKSGLPSDRFFAERPEGSVSTLKIQRTQQEDSAVYLCASSLTSGVEGEQYFGPGTRLTVT.

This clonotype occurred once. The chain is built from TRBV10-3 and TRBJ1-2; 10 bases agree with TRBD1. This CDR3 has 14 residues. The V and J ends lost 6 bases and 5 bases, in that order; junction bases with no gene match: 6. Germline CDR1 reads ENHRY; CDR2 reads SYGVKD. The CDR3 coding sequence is TGTGCCATCAGGGGACAGGGGACCTTGTATGGCTACACCTTC. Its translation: CAIRGQGTLYGYTF.

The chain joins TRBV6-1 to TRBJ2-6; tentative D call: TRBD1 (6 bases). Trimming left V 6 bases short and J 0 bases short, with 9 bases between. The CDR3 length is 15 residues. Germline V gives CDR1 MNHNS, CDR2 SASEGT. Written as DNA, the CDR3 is TGTGCCAGCAGCGGACAGAGCTCTGGGGCCAACGTCCTGACTTTC. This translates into CASSGQSSGANVLTF.

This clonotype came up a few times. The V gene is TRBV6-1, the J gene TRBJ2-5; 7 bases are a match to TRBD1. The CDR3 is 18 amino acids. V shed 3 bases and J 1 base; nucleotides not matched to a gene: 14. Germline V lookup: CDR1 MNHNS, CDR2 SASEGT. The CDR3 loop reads CASSEGTVRGPLQETQYF. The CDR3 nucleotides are TGTGCCAGCAGTGAGGGAACCGTGAGGGGGCCTCTCCAAGAGACCCAGTACTTC.